These T cell receptor beta chains were read from a single sample in a study of blood T cells in healthy people across ages. TCRdb reprocessed the 5' RACE reads via MiXCR and lists one record per CDR3 protein. The sample includes about 770,000 distinct CDR3 sequences, around 45% of them seen just once. The sample was blood. These receptor sequences come from a man aged 55 to 70 in good health. The CDR3 runs from the conserved cysteine through the conserved F or W.

v_call cdr3_aa
TRBV24-1 CATSTTSDSLGSGYTF
TRBV24-1 CATSESSGKEAFF
TRBV29-1 CSVEDAGRGYEQYF
TRBV18 CASSPSSGGANEQFF
TRBV18 CASSPNGQSYEQYF
TRBV4-3 CASSQQGARDEQYF
TRBV5-8 CASSSYPRTGLFYEQYF
TRBV21-1 CASSPGGGGHKDTQYF
TRBV15 CATSTRGTGNEKLFF
TRBV7-9 CASNSSRVGDGNQPQHF
TRBV28 CASSSRQGSSTDTQYF
TRBV7-2 CASSRVGGRGQPQHF
TRBV2 CASSRAEANYGYTF
TRBV6-6 CASSWILESNYGYTF
TRBV27 CASSLYAEPYNEQFF
TRBV19 CASSSRQGGAYGYTF
TRBV28 CASSLFGGTGELFF
TRBV6-2/TRBV6-3 CASSAQGAVETQYF
TRBV11-2 CASSLGGAGLDTQYF
TRBV4-2 CASSPAPSSYNEQFF
TRBV2 CASRLAGREQFF
TRBV10-3 CAIRRDRDYEQYF
TRBV20-1 CSALRQGRNEQYF
TRBV5-1 CASSARPGEDVERTQYF
TRBV13 CASSLARRGGDEQYF
TRBV18 CASSPTDPYEQYF
TRBV29-1 CSVEGASTDTQYF
TRBV25-1 CASSHQPGRANVLTF
TRBV9 CASSVEGRGLLNEQFF